This T cell receptor beta chain originates from a study of CD8+CD57+ T cells in acquired aplastic anemia. Study summary: Quantities of DNA derived from sorted CD4+ and CD8+ cells averaged roughly 3 ug. Overall study results and limits: Patients had approximately 29 CD8+ CDR3 sequences in common with controls (the shared set).

This clonotype was picked up a small number of times. Antigen unknown. The template for TCR beta VDJ and CDR3 sequence profiling was genomic DNA. TCRdb analysed the reads with MiXCR anew, one entry per CDR3 protein. The table shows 150,000 to 200,000 distinct CDR3 sequences, with 35% to 55% occurring only once. The V gene's germline CDR1 is SQVTM and CDR2 ANQGSEA. V shed 6 bases and J 5 bases; nucleotides not matched to a gene: 5. This CDR3 comprises 13 residues. This TCR was sampled from a human donor in good health. V gene TRBV29-1 combines with J gene TRBJ2-5; 11 nucleotides match TRBD1. The sample taken for sequencing was sorted CD4+, CD8+, or CD8+CD57+ T cells (not recorded which) from PBMCs. CDR3 amino acids: CSVGDRGVETQYF. DNA for the CDR3: TGCAGCGTGGGGGACAGGGGGGTTGAGACCCAGTACTTC.